This entry concerns a single TCR beta chain. No antigen is known for it. The data are from a study of cytomegalovirus exposure and HLA in healthy donors. PCR employed 60 Vbeta and 13 Jbeta primers. Sequencing was performed with immunoSEQ multiplex PCR; in TCRdb, only in-frame clones are kept and a portion is missing. The sample has 170,000 or so clones, 75% to 90% seen once; the top ten hold roughly 1.8%. Notes on the study in general: At a 0.05 false discovery rate, a later analysis found 18,000 or so TCR beta sequences to be associated with HLA alleles.

The CDR3 totals 12 residues. Losses at the gene ends were 1 base for V and 8 bases for J; bases not matched to a gene: 2. The germline V gene encodes CDR1 SGHDT and CDR2 YYEEEE. The chain combines TRBV5-6 with TRBJ1-2; TRBD1 agrees at 7 bases. Sample: PBMCs. The receptor's source is a woman under 30 in good health and CMV-seronegative. CDR3 loop: CASSLRGRGYTF. The CDR3 region has the DNA TGTGCCAGCAGCTTGAGGGGGCGCGGCTACACCTTC.